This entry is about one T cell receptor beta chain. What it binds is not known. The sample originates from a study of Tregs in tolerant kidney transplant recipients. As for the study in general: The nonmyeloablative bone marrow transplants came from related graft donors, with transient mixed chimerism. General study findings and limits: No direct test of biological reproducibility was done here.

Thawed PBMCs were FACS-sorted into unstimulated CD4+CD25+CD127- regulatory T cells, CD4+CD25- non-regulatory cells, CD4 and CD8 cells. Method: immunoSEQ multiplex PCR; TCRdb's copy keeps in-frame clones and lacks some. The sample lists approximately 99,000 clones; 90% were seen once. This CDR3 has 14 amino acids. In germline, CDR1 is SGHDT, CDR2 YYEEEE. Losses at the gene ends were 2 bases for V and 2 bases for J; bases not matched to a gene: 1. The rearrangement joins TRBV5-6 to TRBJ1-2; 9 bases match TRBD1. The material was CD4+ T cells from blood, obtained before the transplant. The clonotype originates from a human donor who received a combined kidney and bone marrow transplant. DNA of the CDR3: TGTGCCAGCAGCTTAGGACAGGGGAACTATGGCTACACCTTC. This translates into CASSLGQGNYGYTF.